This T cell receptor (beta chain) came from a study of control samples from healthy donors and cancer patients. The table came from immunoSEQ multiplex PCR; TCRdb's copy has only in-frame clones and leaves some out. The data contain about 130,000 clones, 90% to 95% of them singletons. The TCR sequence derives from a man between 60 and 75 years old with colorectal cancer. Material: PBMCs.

CDR3 sequence: CASSPLGGSYGYTF. The CDR3 nucleotides read TGTGCCAGCAGCCCCCTAGGGGGGTCTTATGGCTACACCTTC. This chain joins TRBV6-5 and TRBJ1-2; D possibly corresponds to TRBD1 (6 bases). CDR1 is MNHEY, CDR2 SVGAGI, per germline. The V end lost 6 bases, the J end lost 5 bases, and 16 bases lay between the germline ends. The CDR3 extends over 14 amino acids.